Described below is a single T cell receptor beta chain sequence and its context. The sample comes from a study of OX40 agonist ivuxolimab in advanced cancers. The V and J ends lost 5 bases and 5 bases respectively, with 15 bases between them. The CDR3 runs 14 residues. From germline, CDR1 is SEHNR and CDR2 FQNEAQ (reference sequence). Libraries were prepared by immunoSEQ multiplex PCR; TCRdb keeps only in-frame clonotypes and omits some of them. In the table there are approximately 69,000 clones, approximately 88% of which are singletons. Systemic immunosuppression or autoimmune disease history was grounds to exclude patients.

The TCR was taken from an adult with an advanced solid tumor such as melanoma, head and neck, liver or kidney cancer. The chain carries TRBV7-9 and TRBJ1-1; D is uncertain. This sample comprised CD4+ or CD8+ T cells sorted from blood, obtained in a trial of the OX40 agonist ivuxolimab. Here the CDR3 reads CASSPLREWTEAFF. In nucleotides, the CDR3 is TGTGCCAGCAGCCCACTTAGGGAATGGACTGAAGCTTTCTTT.